This passage covers 22 T cell receptor beta chains from one sample sequenced in a study of shared clonotypes between healthy human individuals. The table came from immunoSEQ multiplex PCR; TCRdb's copy has only in-frame clones and leaves some out. The repertoire holds roughly 660,000 clones, with around 90% as singletons. Material for sequencing was memory CD8+ T cells from PBMCs. Specified subset: CD45RO+ cells pooled with CCR7-negative TemRA cells. The receptors originated from a man between 18 and 29 years old in good health. Some clones in this sample may be carry-over from other donors' samples.

Remarks on this clone: The same CDR3 is also encoded by other DNA sequences in this sample. The DNA for the CDR3 is TGTGCCAGCAGTTTATTGGGTCCTAATGAAAAACTGTTTTTT. Its translation: CASSLLGPNEKLFF. The chain uses TRBV27 and TRBJ1-4, with D uncertain. Germline V lookup: CDR1 MNHEY, CDR2 SMNVEV (reference sequence). CDR3 length: 14 residues. Trimming took 1 base from V and 3 from J, leaving 6 bases between them.

This chain uses TRBV29-1 with TRBJ1-2; D uncertain. V lost 4 bases to trimming and J lost 0 bases, with 18 bases between them. The germline V gene has CDR1 SQVTM and CDR2 ANQGSEA. The CDR3 is 16 amino acids. For the CDR3, the DNA is TGCAGCGTTGGGAACATATCCTGGTTAGCTAACTATGGCTACACCTTC. As protein: CSVGNISWLANYGYTF.

This clone was observed a single time. This chain joins TRBV9 and TRBJ2-7; D is unclear. V shed 0 bases and J shed 3 bases, with 13 bases lying between them. This CDR3 has 15 residues. Germline V gives CDR1 SGDLS, CDR2 YYNGEE. The CDR3 protein is CASSVDGQWVYEQYF. The CDR3, as DNA: TGTGCCAGCAGCGTAGACGGCCAATGGGTCTACGAGCAGTACTTC.

For the CDR3, the DNA is TGTGCCAGCAGTTACTCGATGGGCGGGCCAGAAGAGACCCAGTACTTC. Translating gives CASSYSMGGPEETQYF. The rearrangement links TRBV6-5 to TRBJ2-5; tentatively, D is TRBD2 (5 bases). CDR3 length equals 16 residues. With 0 bases removed from V and 3 bases from J, the gap between germline ends came to 14 bases. Germline V gene lookup returns CDR1 MNHEY and CDR2 SVGAGI.

The rearrangement links TRBV27 to TRBJ1-1; D is unresolved. The V gene lost 5 bases and the J gene lost 1 base, with 11 bases spanning the gap. The germline gives CDR1 MNHEY, CDR2 SMNVEV (reference sequence). This CDR3 has 14 residues. The CDR3 coding sequence is TGTGCCAGCAGTAGACGGCCCTCGAACACTGAAGCTTTCTTT. As protein: CASSRRPSNTEAFF.

This chain uses TRBV19 with TRBJ2-7, with D perhaps matching TRBD1 (8 bases). The length of the CDR3 is 19 residues. Germline values: CDR1 LNHDA, CDR2 SQIVND (reference sequence). Trimming stripped 3 bases from V and 5 bases from J, with 29 bases between. CDR3 sequence reads: CASSIGFKGRGDRGHEQYF. For the CDR3, the DNA is TGTGCCAGTAGTATCGGATTCAAAGGGAGGGGAGACAGGGGCCACGAGCAGTACTTC.

The table lists this clone with a count of one. The chain employs TRBV6-1 and TRBJ2-7, with D tentatively TRBD2 (6 bases). Trimming pared 8 bases from V and 1 base from J, leaving 18 bases between. The CDR3 consists of 15 residues. Germline values: CDR1 MNHNS, CDR2 SASEGT. In DNA, the CDR3 is TGTGCCAGCCGCCCAGGGAGGAGACAATCCTACGAGCAGTACTTC. It codes for CASRPGRRQSYEQYF.

The chain couples TRBV6-5 to TRBJ1-1; D may be TRBD1 (6 bases). CDR3 length: 15 amino acids. Germline V gives CDR1 MNHEY, CDR2 SVGAGI. V lost 6 bases, J lost 3 bases, and 17 bases lay in between. The CDR3 DNA reads TGTGCCAGCAGCCTCGGGACACAAGGGCACACTGAAGCTTTCTTT. Amino acids: CASSLGTQGHTEAFF.

The genes are TRBV4-3 and TRBJ2-4; TRBD1 or TRBD2 may be the D gene (7 bases each). CDR1 is LGHNA, CDR2 YSLEER, per germline. This CDR3 is 15 amino acids long. V lost 0 bases to trimming and J lost 8 bases, with 14 bases between them. This CDR3 is CASSQDGQGGDIQYF. The CDR3 region has the DNA TGCGCCAGCAGCCAAGATGGGCAGGGGGGGGACATTCAGTACTTC.

The CDR3 DNA reads as TGTGCCAGCAGCCCGACTAGCGGAGAGGGGGCAGATACGCAGTATTTT. Its translation is CASSPTSGEGADTQYF. The chain has TRBV7-9 and TRBJ2-3, with 9 bases matching TRBD2. Trimming removed 5 bases from V and 4 bases from J; junction bases left unmatched: 10. This CDR3 is built from 16 residues. Germline V gives CDR1 SEHNR, CDR2 FQNEAQ (reference sequence).

The chain uses TRBV27 and TRBJ2-1, with D maybe TRBD1 (6 bases). V shed 6 bases and J shed 1 base, with 10 bases lying between them. The CDR3 sequence is 14 residues long. Germline V gives CDR1 MNHEY, CDR2 SMNVEV (reference sequence). CDR3 in amino acids: CASRPTGSYNEQFF. In DNA form, the CDR3 reads TGTGCCAGCAGGCCAACAGGGTCCTACAATGAGCAGTTCTTC.

The CDR3 loop is CASSVPRDRAHYGYTF. Written as DNA, the CDR3 is TGTGCCAGCAGCGTACCCCGGGACAGGGCACACTATGGCTACACCTTC. This chain connects TRBV9 to TRBJ1-2; 9 nucleotides agree with TRBD1. The CDR3 is 16 residues long. Germline loops: CDR1 SGDLS, CDR2 YYNGEE. The ends lost 1 base at V and 3 bases at J; junction bases unmatched: 7. Full variable domain (rest looked up from reference TRBV9 and TRBJ1-2): DSGVTQTPKHLITATGQRVTLRCSPRSGDLSVYWYQQSLDQGLQFLIQYYNGEERAKGNILERFSAQQFPDLHSELNLSSLELGDSALYFCASSVPRDRAHYGYTFGSGTRLTVV.

The chain uses TRBV5-8 and TRBJ1-4; 10 bases are shared with TRBD1. J gave up 0 bases and V 4 bases, and 3 bases lay outside the gene matches. Germline V gene data show CDR1 as SGHTS and CDR2 as YDEGEE. The CDR3 totals 16 residues. The chain's CDR3 is CASSIGQGATNEKLFF. CDR3 in DNA: TGTGCCAGCAGCATCGGACAGGGGGCAACTAATGAAAAACTGTTTTTT.

V and J are TRBV6-5 and TRBJ1-6, with 9 bases lining up with TRBD1. The germline gives CDR1 MNHEY, CDR2 SVGAGI. The V gene end was trimmed by 4 bases and the J gene end by 4 bases; junction bases not matched to a gene: 5. The CDR3 loop spans 16 amino acids. Here the CDR3 reads CASSWTGEPYNSPLHF. For the CDR3, the DNA is TGTGCCAGCAGTTGGACAGGGGAGCCATATAATTCACCCCTCCACTTT.

The V and J genes are TRBV11-2 and TRBJ2-5; possibly TRBD1 for D (6 bases). Germline CDR1 reads SGHAT; CDR2 reads FQNNGV. V lost 3 bases, J lost 1 base, and 9 bases lay in between. This CDR3 contains 14 residues. The CDR3 DNA reads as TGTGCCAGCAGCTTTTACAGGGTCCAAGAGACCCAGTACTTC. As protein: CASSFYRVQETQYF.

This clone occurred a few times. J is TRBJ2-2 and V is TRBV9; no clear D. The germline V gene has CDR1 SGDLS and CDR2 YYNGEE. The CDR3 runs 16 residues. V lost 5 bases, J lost 7 bases, and 21 bases lay in between. The DNA of the CDR3 is TGTGCCAGCAGTGAAGACCACCCGGTGTCGGACGGGGAGCTGTTTTTT. Encoded protein: CASSEDHPVSDGELFF.

DNA for the CDR3: TGTGCCAGCAGTGACTTTTATCGGCAGGGACAAGAGACCCAGTACTTC. It specifies CASSDFYRQGQETQYF. This sequence joins TRBV7-3 and TRBJ2-5; D perhaps matches TRBD1 (5 bases). The ends were cut back, 6 bases at V and 2 bases at J, with 19 bases in the middle. This CDR3 comprises 16 residues. Per the germline V gene, CDR1 is SGHTA and CDR2 is FQGTGA.

The V and J genes are TRBV9 and TRBJ2-7; the match to TRBD1 covers 7 bases. The CDR3 is 14 amino acids. CDR1 and CDR2 (germline): SGDLS, YYNGEE. V trimming: 3 bases; J trimming: 3 bases; junction bases outside the gene matches: 6. The CDR3 nucleotides read TGTGCCAGCAGCGCCGGGCAGGGGGACTACGAGCAGTACTTC. It specifies CASSAGQGDYEQYF.

V is TRBV27 and J is TRBJ1-1, with TRBD1 matching over 9 bases. CDR3 length equals 14 residues. The germline V gene encodes CDR1 MNHEY and CDR2 SMNVEV (reference sequence). The V and J ends lost 5 bases and 5 bases, in that order; junction bases with no gene match: 6. The CDR3 DNA reads as TGTGCCAGCAGTCCCGACAGGGGGGATACTGAAGCTTTCTTT. Translated, it gives CASSPDRGDTEAFF.

For the CDR3, the DNA is TGTGCCAGCAGCTTAGGACTAGCGAGCTACGAGCAGTACTTC. This gives the protein CASSLGLASYEQYF. V is TRBV5-5 and J is TRBJ2-7; 9 bases are shared with TRBD2. CDR3 length equals 14 residues. Trimming at V came to 2 bases and at J to 3 bases, leaving 3 bases not matched to a gene. Looked up from germline, CDR1 is SGHKS and CDR2 is YYEKEE (reference sequence).

The chain combines TRBV27 with TRBJ1-2, with a possible D match to TRBD1 (6 bases). Germline loops: CDR1 MNHEY, CDR2 SMNVEV (reference sequence). The CDR3 spans 15 residues. The germline V and J ends were trimmed by 7 bases and 2 bases, with 17 bases remaining between them. The CDR3, as DNA: TGTGCCAGCACGATAACAGGGTCGGGAAACTATGGCTACACCTTC. Amino acid sequence: CASTITGSGNYGYTF.

This clone was found once. The V call is TRBV19, the J call TRBJ1-5; D is ambiguous. The CDR3 has 15 amino acids. V gave up 0 bases and J gave up 9 bases, with 15 bases separating them. Per the germline V gene, CDR1 is LNHDA and CDR2 is SQIVND (reference sequence). The CDR3 DNA follows: TGTGCCAGTAGTATAGATCTCGAAGGGCGGCCGCCCCAGCATTTT. Its protein product is CASSIDLEGRPPQHF.